These T cell receptor beta chains were read from a single sample in a study of T-cell memory formation after mild COVID-19. MiXCR, applied by TCRdb to the 5' RACE reads, yields one record per CDR3 protein. This sample yields around 400,000 distinct CDR3 sequences, of which roughly a quarter are seen a single time; roughly 8.9% belongs to the top ten. The sequenced sample was PBMCs or a T cell subset sorted from them (not recorded which). The origin of the receptors is an adult woman who had mild COVID-19 (a few samples of this study predate the infection). Cell type and time point are not known. Each CDR3 is given without its conserved first and last residue. Fields, in order: V gene, J gene, CDR3 protein.

V gene: TRBV11-2; J gene: TRBJ1-1; CDR3 protein: ASSFIGVLFDVNTEAF
V gene: TRBV7-2; J gene: TRBJ1-3; CDR3 protein: ASSPRVWERSSGNTIY
V gene: TRBV7-2; J gene: TRBJ1-2; CDR3 protein: ASSIEGHGYT
V gene: TRBV11-3; J gene: TRBJ2-7; CDR3 protein: ASSLWRLDSLTYEQY
V gene: TRBV27; J gene: TRBJ2-1; CDR3 protein: ASSSGLTHEQF
V gene: TRBV5-4; J gene: TRBJ2-1; CDR3 protein: ASSLVDRGSEQF
V gene: TRBV3-1; J gene: TRBJ2-1; CDR3 protein: ASSQGQGRYNEQF
V gene: TRBV7-6; J gene: TRBJ2-2; CDR3 protein: ASTGQGTGGELF
V gene: TRBV9; J gene: TRBJ1-1; CDR3 protein: ASSSEGARDTEAF
V gene: TRBV7-6; J gene: TRBJ2-3; CDR3 protein: ASSRRGTSGSRSTDTQY
V gene: TRBV5-1; J gene: TRBJ2-3; CDR3 protein: ASSFLAGGDDTQY
V gene: TRBV6-5; J gene: TRBJ2-1; CDR3 protein: ASSYKSAYNEQF
V gene: TRBV6-1; J gene: TRBJ1-2; CDR3 protein: ASIRRDSYYGYT
V gene: TRBV4-1; J gene: TRBJ2-2; CDR3 protein: ASSFSEVNTGELF
V gene: TRBV27; J gene: TRBJ2-7; CDR3 protein: ASTGASASYEQY
V gene: TRBV5-4; J gene: TRBJ2-1; CDR3 protein: ASSPSGGANEQF
V gene: TRBV6-1; J gene: TRBJ2-2; CDR3 protein: ASMGGGRDGELF
V gene: TRBV7-9; J gene: TRBJ2-1; CDR3 protein: ASSFLSPGLALYEQF
V gene: TRBV10-3; J gene: TRBJ2-5; CDR3 protein: AISESVGVETQY
V gene: TRBV27; J gene: TRBJ1-5; CDR3 protein: ATRLWADSNQPQH
V gene: TRBV6-6; J gene: TRBJ2-1; CDR3 protein: ASSLALRGSYNEQF
V gene: TRBV5-1; J gene: TRBJ2-5; CDR3 protein: ASSYRDSQETQY
V gene: TRBV13; J gene: TRBJ2-3; CDR3 protein: ASSQPGGRASDTQY
V gene: TRBV24-1; J gene: TRBJ2-3; CDR3 protein: ATSDLHRGTDTQY
V gene: TRBV11-1; J gene: TRBJ2-1; CDR3 protein: ASSLGLEGYEQF
V gene: TRBV3-1; J gene: TRBJ2-1; CDR3 protein: ASSPLRGGSLVHEQF
V gene: TRBV5-1; J gene: TRBJ1-2; CDR3 protein: ASSVSDYGYT
V gene: TRBV25-1; J gene: TRBJ1-2; CDR3 protein: ASRDLGGYT
V gene: TRBV7-9; J gene: TRBJ2-7; CDR3 protein: ASSSPDKIPYEQY
V gene: TRBV7-2; J gene: TRBJ2-3; CDR3 protein: ASSRDWRTDTQY
V gene: TRBV5-1; J gene: TRBJ2-2; CDR3 protein: ASSEYSGSLTGELF
V gene: TRBV5-1; J gene: TRBJ1-2; CDR3 protein: ASSLGNNANYGYT
V gene: TRBV19; J gene: TRBJ1-2; CDR3 protein: ASNHRGLGGYT
V gene: TRBV6-6; J gene: TRBJ1-3; CDR3 protein: ASSYSTSGSGNTIY
V gene: TRBV6-2/TRBV6-3; J gene: TRBJ1-1; CDR3 protein: ASSYSRQSLETEAF
V gene: TRBV7-6; J gene: TRBJ2-1; CDR3 protein: ASTPGPPLYNEQF
V gene: TRBV7-9; J gene: TRBJ1-6; CDR3 protein: ASSRFITGTANSPLH
V gene: TRBV19; J gene: TRBJ1-6; CDR3 protein: ASSAGTGGISPLH
V gene: TRBV5-1; J gene: TRBJ1-1; CDR3 protein: ASRYTGENTEAF
V gene: TRBV3-1; J gene: TRBJ2-3; CDR3 protein: ASSPKDRGASTDTQY
V gene: TRBV6-5; J gene: TRBJ2-3; CDR3 protein: ASSYLGQGDTDTQY
V gene: TRBV12-3/TRBV12-4; J gene: TRBJ2-3; CDR3 protein: ASSWGDPFTDTQY
V gene: TRBV7-6; J gene: TRBJ2-3; CDR3 protein: ASSKLAGYTDTQY
V gene: TRBV7-8; J gene: TRBJ1-2; CDR3 protein: ASSPTANYGYT
V gene: TRBV7-3; J gene: TRBJ2-3; CDR3 protein: ASSLLAGAGLDTQY
V gene: TRBV18; J gene: TRBJ1-1; CDR3 protein: ASSPWTGSSTEAF
V gene: TRBV28; J gene: TRBJ1-1; CDR3 protein: ASRMTGINTEAF
V gene: TRBV4-1; J gene: TRBJ2-7; CDR3 protein: ASSQTDRPYEQY
V gene: TRBV5-1; J gene: TRBJ2-2; CDR3 protein: ASSFGGTGLSTGELF